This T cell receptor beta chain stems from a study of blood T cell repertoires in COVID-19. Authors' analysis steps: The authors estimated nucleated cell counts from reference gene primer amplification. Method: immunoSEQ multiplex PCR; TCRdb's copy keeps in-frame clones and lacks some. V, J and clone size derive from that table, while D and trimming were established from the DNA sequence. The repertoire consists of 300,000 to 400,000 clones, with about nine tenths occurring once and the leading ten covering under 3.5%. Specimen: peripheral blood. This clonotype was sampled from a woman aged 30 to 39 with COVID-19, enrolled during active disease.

The CDR3 DNA follows: TGTGCCAGCAGTGACTCGCCAGGGGGTATGACTGAAGCTTTCTTT. Amino acid sequence: CASSDSPGGMTEAFF. J is TRBJ1-1 and V is TRBV6-4, with 7 nucleotides matching TRBD1. The CDR3 has 15 amino acids. Germline assignment: CDR1 MRHNA and CDR2 SNTAGT. J gave up 5 bases and V 0 bases, and 6 bases lay outside the gene matches.